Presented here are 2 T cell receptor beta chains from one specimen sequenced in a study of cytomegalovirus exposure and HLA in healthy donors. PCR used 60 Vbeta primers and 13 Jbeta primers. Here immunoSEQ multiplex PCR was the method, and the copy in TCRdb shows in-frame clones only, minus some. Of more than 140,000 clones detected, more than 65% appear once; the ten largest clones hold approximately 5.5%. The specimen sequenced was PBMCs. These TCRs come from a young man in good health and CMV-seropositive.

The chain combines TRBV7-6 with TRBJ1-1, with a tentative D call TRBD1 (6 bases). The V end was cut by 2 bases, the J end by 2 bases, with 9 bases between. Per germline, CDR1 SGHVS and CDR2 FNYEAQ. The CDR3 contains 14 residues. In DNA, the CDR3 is TGTGCCAGCAGCTTAAGGGACACAAACACTGAAGCTTTCTTT. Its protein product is CASSLRDTNTEAFF. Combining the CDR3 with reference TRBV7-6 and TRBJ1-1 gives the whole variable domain GAGVSQSPRYKVTKRGQDVALRCDPISGHVSLYWYRQALGQGPEFLTYFNYEAQQDKSGLPNDRFSAERPEGSISTLTIQRTEQRDSAMYRCASSLRDTNTEAFFGQGTRLTVV.

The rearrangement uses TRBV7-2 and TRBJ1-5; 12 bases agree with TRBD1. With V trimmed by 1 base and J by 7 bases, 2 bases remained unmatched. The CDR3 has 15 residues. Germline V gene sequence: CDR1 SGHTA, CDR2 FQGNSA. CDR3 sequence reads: CASSLGGTGGQPQHF. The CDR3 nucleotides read TGTGCCAGCAGCTTAGGGGGGACAGGGGGCCAGCCCCAGCATTTT. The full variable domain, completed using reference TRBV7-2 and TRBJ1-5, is GAGVSQSPSNKVTEKGKDVELRCDPISGHTALYWYRQSLGQGLEFLIYFQGNSAPDKSGLPSDRFSAERTGGSVSTLTIQRTQQEDSAVYLCASSLGGTGGQPQHFGDGTRLSIL.